This T cell receptor (beta chain) is from a study of PD-1 blockade in classical Hodgkin lymphoma (dated by TCRdb to 2018 to 2020). In terms of the full investigation: Nivolumab dosing was 3 mg/kg intravenously every 2 weeks, continuing until either disease progression or unacceptable toxicity. The study used TCR beta sequencing and CyTOF to define a peripheral blood immune signature of response to PD-1 blockade in classical Hodgkin lymphoma.

The paper's findings and limits, for the study overall: CD4+ but not CD8+ TCR diversity rose significantly by C4D1 (p=0.0027 vs p=0.16), most apparent in complete responders (p=0.02). The study was limited to a single clinical trial cohort, and causes of repertoire differences, possibly disease activity or prior therapy, remained undefined. Diversity was lower in patients who began nivolumab less than 1 year after ASCT, so these patients were left out of later analyses to avoid confounding by immune reconstitution. Baseline diversity similar to that of newly diagnosed patients was observed in trial patients achieving complete response, whereas significantly lower diversity was observed in partial responders and progressors. Newly diagnosed patients were reported to have lower baseline TCR diversity than healthy donors, and relapsed/refractory patients were reported to have lower baseline TCR diversity still.

This clone was seen a single time. Its recognized antigen is unknown. Base qualities are not provided; no much larger clone lies one nucleotide away. The CDR3 goes from the cysteine to the phenylalanine over 17 residues. Just CDR3 DNA is preserved here, 51 bases in frame from base 1. V sheds 5 bases and J sheds 0 bases, leaving 18 bases between their ends. Via the germline V gene (reference sequence), CDR1 is SGHKS and CDR2 YYEKEE. Genomic DNA was isolated using the Qiagen DNeasy kit from unsorted PBMCs as well as from negatively selected CD4+ and CD8+ fractions. Using primers that anneal to V and J segments, immunoSEQ multiplex PCR amplified the TCR beta CDR3 regions. A synthetic immune receptor repertoire was used to minimize amplification bias, and any remaining bias was removed computationally after sequencing. In the original analysis: Repertoire diversity was quantified as the Shannon entropy index using custom Python scripts. Unsorted, CD4+ and CD8+ repertoires were analyzed separately, except for combined analyses in which CD4+ and CD8+ sequences were merged in silico. A clone counted as expanded when the clone's frequency after treatment rose at least 2-fold relative to C1D1, and clones undetected at baseline were given a pseudocount of 0.5. Clones with 0 or 1 copy at C1D1 were defined as singleton clones, while clones with 2 or more copies were defined as non-singleton clones. By matching protein sequences in sorted samples from the same patient, clones expanded in unsorted samples were annotated as CD4+, CD8+ or unknown. Wilcoxon tests on paired samples were used to test diversity changes from C1D1 to C4D1. TCRdb re-hosts the immuneACCESS table, in-frame sequences only. Its copies lack some clones; in the studies checked, an unresolved V gene accounts for under half of them, and the cause for the rest is not known. That table supplies the V and J calls and clone size; D and trimming were determined from the DNA. The sample table holds tens of thousands of clones, of which just over 90% were seen once. The top ten constitute 8% of the sample.

According to the study, the label for this sample's time point signals: cycle 4 day 1 (C4D1), after 6 weeks of nivolumab. Every trial patient had relapsed after autologous stem cell transplantation, and cohorts A, B and C differed in prior brentuximab vedotin exposure. The trial cohort comprised a few dozen patients with relapsed/refractory classical Hodgkin lymphoma whose best overall responses were complete response, partial response or progressive disease. Trial patients were treated with single-agent nivolumab in the multi-cohort phase II CheckMate 205 trial. An independent review committee assessed best overall response by applying the 2007 International Working Group response criteria. Trial PBMCs were obtained immediately prior to nivolumab initiation (C1D1) and on therapy at cycle 2 day 1 and cycle 4 day 1. Peripheral blood was collected in 8 mL Vacutainer Cell Preparation Tubes, from which PBMCs were isolated by centrifugation and then cryopreserved.

The sample was peripheral blood mononuclear cells (PBMCs), taken before the fourth cycle of nivolumab. The rearrangement combines TRBV5-5 with TRBJ1-3, with the identity of the D gene unclear. The receptor was derived from a human donor with classical Hodgkin lymphoma. The encoded CDR3 is CASSSISSGVSGNTIYF. The DNA sequence reads TGTGCCAGCAGTTCAATATCCTCCGGGGTCTCTGGAAACACCATATATTTT.